One TCR beta chain is described in this entry. The data are from a study of T cells in Graves' hyperthyroidism and ophthalmopathy. Study at large: Peripheral blood was acquired at first diagnosis, ahead of any therapy whatsoever.

Template material for amplifying TCR beta CDR3 regions consisted of RNA transcripts. Initially, a first-round RT-PCR of the TCR CDR3 employed the HTBI primer set. MiXCR, applied by TCRdb to the multiplex PCR reads, yields one record per CDR3 protein. The sample lists hundreds of thousands of distinct CDR3 sequences, 13% occurring once. Across 18 months, stable Graves' hyperthyroidism was marked by no progression to ophthalmopathy. The hyperthyroidism patients had all been newly diagnosed, and their disease duration was under 2 months. Their ages ranged from 18 to 65 years. V gave up 5 bases and J gave up 6 bases, with 17 bases separating them. CDR1 and CDR2 (germline): GTSNPN, SVGIG (reference sequence). CDR3 length: 13 residues.

The sequencing sample was made of blood. The chain links TRBV30 to TRBJ2-7; D ambiguous. The sequence was collected from a woman in her late teens or twenties with Graves' hyperthyroidism. For the CDR3, the DNA is TGTGCCTGGTCTCTAGGGCTGGTAGGCGAGCAGTACTTC. This translates into CAWSLGLVGEQYF.